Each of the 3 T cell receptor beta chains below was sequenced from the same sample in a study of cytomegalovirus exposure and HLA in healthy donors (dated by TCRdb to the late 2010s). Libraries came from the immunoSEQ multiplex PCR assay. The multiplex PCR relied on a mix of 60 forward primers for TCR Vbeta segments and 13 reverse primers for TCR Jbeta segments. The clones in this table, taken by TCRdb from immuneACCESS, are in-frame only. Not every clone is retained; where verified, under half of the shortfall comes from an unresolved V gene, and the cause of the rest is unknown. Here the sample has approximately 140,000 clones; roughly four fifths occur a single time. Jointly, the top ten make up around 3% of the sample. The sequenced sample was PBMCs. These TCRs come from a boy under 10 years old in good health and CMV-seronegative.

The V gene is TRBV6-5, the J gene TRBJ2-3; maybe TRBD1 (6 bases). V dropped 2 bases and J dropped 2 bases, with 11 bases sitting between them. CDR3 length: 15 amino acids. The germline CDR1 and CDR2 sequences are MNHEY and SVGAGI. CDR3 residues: CASSYVRGITDTQYF. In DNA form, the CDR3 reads TGTGCCAGCAGTTACGTTAGGGGGATCACAGATACGCAGTATTTT.

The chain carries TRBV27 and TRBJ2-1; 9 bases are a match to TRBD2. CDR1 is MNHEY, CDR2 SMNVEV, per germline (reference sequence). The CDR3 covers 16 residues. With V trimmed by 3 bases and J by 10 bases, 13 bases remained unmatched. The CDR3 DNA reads TGTGCCAGCAGTTTTAATTTGCGGGGGGGCCTTGAGGAGCAGTTCTTC. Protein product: CASSFNLRGGLEEQFF.

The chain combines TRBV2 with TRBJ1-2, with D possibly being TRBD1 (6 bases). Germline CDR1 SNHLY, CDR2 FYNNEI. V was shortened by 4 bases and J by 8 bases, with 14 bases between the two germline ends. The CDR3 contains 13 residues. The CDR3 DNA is TGTGCCAGCAGTGGGGGGCGCAGCAGGGGCTACACCTTC. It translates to CASSGGRSRGYTF.